This T cell receptor beta chain is from a study of blood T cell repertoires in COVID-19. As for the study in general: Donors in the United States, Italy and Spain gave samples during acute or convalescent COVID-19. T cells, B-cell-depleted T cells, or PBMCs supplied cDNA or gDNA.

Unmatched junction bases numbered 4, after V lost 7 bases and J lost 3 bases. The CDR3 is 13 residues long. The germline V gene encodes CDR1 LNHDA and CDR2 SQIVND (reference sequence). Per the authors' pipeline: Using reference gene primer amplification, nucleated cell counts were estimated. Only in-frame clones appear in the TCRdb table, and some are missing; sequencing was by immunoSEQ multiplex PCR. The DNA gave D and trimming, while V, J and clone size come from that table. The sample lists 45,000 or so clones, roughly three quarters seen once, with 15% to 20% in the top ten. The chain has TRBV19 and TRBJ1-2; 8 bases line up with TRBD1. The TCR comes from a man in his 70s with acute or convalescent COVID-19. Sequencing was carried out using peripheral blood. CDR3 sequence reads: CASTGQADYGYTF. As DNA, the CDR3 is TGTGCCAGTACGGGACAGGCGGACTATGGCTACACCTTC.